This T cell receptor (beta chain) was found in a study of T cell responses to AZD1222 COVID-19 vaccine. Study findings and constraints: Breadth and depth of Spike-specific TCRs rose after two AZD1222 doses.

Sequencing was performed with immunoSEQ multiplex PCR; in TCRdb, only in-frame clones are kept and a portion is missing. The top ten clones hold approximately 6.5% of a sample with around 150,000 clones, approximately 95% of them seen once. This clone was detected once. Its antigen is unidentified. V was shortened by 0 bases and J by 5 bases, with 14 bases between the two germline ends. CDR3 length equals 16 residues. CDR1 is LGHNT and CDR2 is FRNRAP in the germline V gene. This sequence was found in an adult who received the AZD1222 COVID-19 vaccine. The source was peripheral blood, collected 28 days after the second AZD1222 dose. The gene calls are TRBV12-5 and TRBJ1-5; no clear D. The CDR3 DNA is TGTGCTAGTGGTTTGGTTAGGGCAGATCGCCATCAGCCCCAGCATTTT. Amino acids: CASGLVRADRHQPQHF.